The clone carrying this T cell receptor beta chain has just a few counts. Its antigen is unknown. This sample is part of a study of T-cell memory formation after mild COVID-19. Study-wide findings and caveats: Mainly in CM and EM were contracting CD4+ clones; CD8+ were in EMRA. Confirmation was lacking for SARS-CoV-2 specificity of second-wave clones that peaked on day 37.

cDNA libraries for TCR alpha and TCR beta, carrying sample barcodes and UMIs, came from 5'RACE with constant-segment primers. TCRdb re-called the 5' RACE reads through MiXCR, storing one row per CDR3 protein. The sample gives roughly 130,000 distinct CDR3 sequences, over 15% of which show up once; 4.5% to 5.5% is in the top ten. Trimming removed 6 bases at V and 0 bases at J, with 18 bases between. CDR3 length: 18 amino acids. Sequencing was carried out using PBMCs or a T cell subset sorted from them (not recorded which). The chain carries TRBV12-3 or TRBV12-4 and TRBJ2-6; D gene unclear. The source of this sequence is a man aged 18 to 30 who had mild COVID-19 (a few samples of this study predate the infection). Cell type and time point are not known. The CDR3 spells CASRPRWAPDSGANVLTF. Written as DNA, the CDR3 is TGTGCCAGCAGGCCCAGGTGGGCCCCTGACTCTGGGGCCAACGTCCTGACTTTC.